The present TCR beta chain was sequenced within a study of T cell responses to AZD1222 COVID-19 vaccine. Study outcomes and limitations: Rises in breadth and depth of Spike-specific TCRs came after two AZD1222 doses.

Germline V gene sequence: CDR1 MRHNA, CDR2 SNTAGT. This CDR3 comprises 13 residues. The ends were cut back, 0 bases at V and 3 bases at J, with 6 bases in the middle. Comments on this clone: The antigen remains unidentified.

Some clones are missing from TCRdb's copy, which holds only in-frame ones; the method was immunoSEQ multiplex PCR. The sample holds under 85,000 clones, roughly 90% seen once. The source was peripheral blood, collected on day 0 of AZD1222 vaccination. The chain has TRBV6-4 and TRBJ2-7, with D uncertain. This TCR was recovered from an adult in good health. This CDR3 reads CASSDSNSYEQYF. DNA for the CDR3: TGTGCCAGCAGTGACTCGAATAGCTACGAGCAGTACTTC.